This T cell receptor (beta chain) emerged from a study of T-cell memory formation after mild COVID-19. CDR1 is LGHDT and CDR2 is YNNKEL in the germline V gene (reference sequence). The CDR3 runs 15 residues. Trimming pared 0 bases from V and 2 bases from J, leaving 9 bases between. Regarding this clonotype: Its antigen is not known.

A single record per CDR3 protein comes from TCRdb applying MiXCR to the 5' RACE reads. Among tens of thousands of distinct CDR3 sequences listed, about 15% were seen once. Notes on the study in general: Whether day 37 second-wave clones are SARS-CoV-2-specific was not confirmed. That cross-reactive memory joined was suggested by some responding clones appearing in pre-infection memory. Contracting CD4+ clones were located mainly in CM and EM, and CD8+ clones in EMRA. Balance between CD4 and CD8 was seen in clones contracting day 15 to 85, and a CD4+ lean was seen in later expanders.

What was sequenced was PBMCs or a T cell subset sorted from them (not recorded which). The sequence was collected from an adult woman who had mild COVID-19 (a few samples of this study predate the infection). Cell type and time point are not known. This sequence joins TRBV3-1 and TRBJ2-3, with D perhaps matching TRBD2 (5 bases). The CDR3 bases are TGTGCCAGCAGCCAAGATCTGGGAGCCACAGATACGCAGTATTTT. As protein: CASSQDLGATDTQYF.